These T cell receptor beta chains were read from a single sample in a study of molecular identifiers for immune sequencing clone quantification. TCRdb processed the PCR reads anew with MiXCR; each CDR3 protein has one entry. Of 80,000 to 130,000 distinct CDR3 sequences in the sample, roughly 38% were seen once. The specimen was naive CD8+ T cells from blood, with Jurkat cell RNA spiked in. The receptors originated from a human donor in good health. Some libraries in this study had Jurkat cell RNA spiked in. The CDR3 runs from the conserved cysteine through the conserved F or W. The D gene is left open where the match is weak. Expanded clones get a size class; other rows say once, few or many, or leave the size out.

D gene	J gene	V gene	clone size	CDR3 protein	CDR3 DNA
.	TRBJ1-1	TRBV6-1	.	CASREGWYDTEAFF	TGTGCCAGCAGAGAAGGCTGGTATGACACTGAAGCTTTCTTT
TRBD1	TRBJ2-3	TRBV5-1	many	CASSLETGRPTDTQYF	TGCGCCAGCAGCCTTGAGACAGGGCGGCCCACAGATACGCAGTATTTT
TRBD1	TRBJ2-5	TRBV14	.	CASCIWTGETQYF	TGTGCCAGCTGCATCTGGACAGGGGAGACCCAGTACTTC
TRBD1	TRBJ1-2	TRBV12-3/TRBV12-4	.	CASRGGQGAVGYTF	TGTGCCAGCAGGGGGGGACAGGGGGCCGTAGGCTACACCTTC
TRBD2	TRBJ2-5	TRBV29-1	many	CSAEGTSGTRETQYF	TGCAGCGCTGAGGGGACTAGCGGGACAAGAGAGACCCAGTACTTC
.	TRBJ2-5	TRBV7-9	.	CASSLTEMEETQYF	TGTGCCAGCAGCTTAACAGAGATGGAAGAGACCCAGTACTTC
TRBD1	TRBJ2-3	TRBV14	.	CASRPRQGSADTQYF	TGTGCCAGCAGACCAAGACAGGGATCCGCGGATACGCAGTATTTT
.	TRBJ2-7	TRBV4-3	.	CASSQVAASSYEQYF	TGCGCCAGCAGCCAAGTCGCGGCCAGCTCCTACGAGCAGTACTTC
.	TRBJ2-6	TRBV4-1	few	CASSFSPSSGANVLTF	TGCGCCAGCAGCTTCAGTCCGAGCTCTGGGGCCAACGTCCTGACTTTC
TRBD1	TRBJ1-4	TRBV7-9	.	CASSSTGYNEKLFF	TGTGCCAGCAGCTCGACAGGGTATAATGAAAAACTGTTTTTT
.	TRBJ2-7	TRBV7-2	many	CASSLAGRYEQYF	TGTGCCAGCAGCTTGGCAGGGAGGTACGAGCAGTACTTC
TRBD1	TRBJ2-2	TRBV12-3/TRBV12-4	.	CASSSRTGANTGELFF	TGTGCCAGCAGTTCCCGGACAGGGGCGAACACCGGGGAGCTGTTTTTT
.	TRBJ2-5	TRBV11-2	few	CASSLAFSGRETQYF	TGTGCCAGCAGCTTAGCCTTTTCTGGGAGAGAGACCCAGTACTTC
TRBD1	TRBJ2-3	TRBV7-3	.	CASSPGGGTDTQYF	TGTGCCAGCAGCCCAGGGGGCGGCACAGATACGCAGTATTTT
.	TRBJ1-6	TRBV2	few	CASSDMQWNSPLHF	TGTGCCAGCAGTGATATGCAATGGAATTCACCCCTCCACTTT
.	TRBJ1-1	TRBV20-1	many	CSARVGSFAEAFF	TGCAGTGCTAGAGTGGGGAGCTTCGCTGAAGCTTTCTTT
.	TRBJ1-5	TRBV19	.	CASRESTANQPQHF	TGTGCCAGTAGAGAATCCACCGCCAATCAGCCCCAGCATTTT
.	TRBJ2-7	TRBV7-2	.	CASSSTGRPYEQYF	TGTGCCAGCAGCTCAACAGGGAGACCCTACGAGCAGTACTTC
TRBD2	TRBJ2-5	TRBV5-6	once	CASSTDREGTQYF	TGTGCCAGCAGCACAGATAGGGAGGGGACCCAGTACTTC
TRBD1	TRBJ1-1	TRBV4-1	few	CASSQPTGQGENTEAFF	TGCGCCAGCAGCCAACCAACCGGACAGGGGGAGAACACTGAAGCTTTCTTT
.	TRBJ2-1	TRBV7-3	many	CRWDTPYNEQFF	TGCCGCTGGGACACACCTTACAATGAGCAGTTCTTC
.	TRBJ2-2	TRBV7-9	many	CASTQRQANTGELFF	TGTGCCAGCACCCAGAGACAGGCGAACACCGGGGAGCTGTTTTTT
TRBD2	TRBJ2-3	TRBV11-2	once	CASSLDWGLAGVDTQYF	TGTGCCAGCAGCTTAGATTGGGGACTAGCGGGAGTGGATACGCAGTATTTT
.	TRBJ2-3	TRBV6-6	many	CASRPSYDTDTQYF	TGTGCCAGCAGGCCTTCTTATGACACAGATACGCAGTATTTT
TRBD2	TRBJ2-1	TRBV15	.	CATSRDLAGGNNEQFF	TGTGCCACCAGCAGAGATCTTGCGGGAGGTAACAATGAGCAGTTCTTC
.	TRBJ2-7	TRBV6-5	.	CASSYDQPGGYYEQYF	TGTGCCAGCAGTTATGATCAACCTGGGGGGTACTACGAGCAGTACTTC
.	TRBJ1-1	TRBV7-9	many	CASSLFQGAYTEAFF	TGTGCCAGCAGCTTATTTCAGGGCGCGTACACTGAAGCTTTCTTT
.	TRBJ1-1	TRBV12-3/TRBV12-4	.	CASSSLNTEASF	TGTGCCAGCAGTTCACTGAACACTGAAGCTTCCTTT
.	TRBJ2-1	TRBV9	.	CASSRSYIEQFF	TGTGCCAGCAGCAGGTCCTACATTGAGCAGTTCTTC
TRBD1	TRBJ1-5	TRBV23-1	.	CASSTRTGLNQPQHF	TGCGCCAGCAGTACACGGACAGGGCTCAATCAGCCCCAGCATTTT
.	TRBJ2-7	TRBV29-1	.	CSATSSGEQYF	TGCAGCGCAACTAGCTCCGGCGAGCAGTACTTC
TRBD2	TRBJ2-3	TRBV28	many	CASSQVREAPDTQYF	TGTGCCAGCAGCCAAGTGCGGGAGGCTCCAGATACGCAGTATTTT
TRBD1	TRBJ2-6	TRBV27	.	CASSLGQGPSGANVLTF	TGTGCCAGCAGTTTGGGACAGGGACCGTCTGGGGCCAACGTCCTGACTTTC
.	TRBJ2-5	TRBV7-9	once	CASSFDTTETQYF	TGTGCCAGCAGCTTTGATACGACCGAGACCCAGTACTTC
.	TRBJ2-5	TRBV6-5	few	CASTPPGGETQYF	TGTGCCAGCACTCCCCCAGGGGGGGAGACCCAGTACTTC
TRBD2	TRBJ2-3	TRBV5-4	.	CASSLVAGTITDTQYF	TGTGCCAGCAGCTTGGTAGCGGGGACTATCACAGATACGCAGTATTTT
.	TRBJ2-3	TRBV19	few	CASSMTSGARSTDTQYF	TGTGCCAGTAGTATGACGTCCGGGGCGAGAAGCACAGATACGCAGTATTTT
TRBD1	TRBJ2-7	TRBV29-1	many	CSVADRGYEQYF	TGCAGCGTCGCTGACAGGGGCTACGAGCAGTACTTC
TRBD1	TRBJ2-7	TRBV6-5	.	CASSYSGQVGYEQYF	TGTGCCAGCAGTTACTCGGGACAGGTTGGGTACGAGCAGTACTTC
.	TRBJ1-5	TRBV7-8	many	CASSFLGTTTNQPQHF	TGTGCCAGCAGCTTTTTGGGTACCACTACGAATCAGCCCCAGCATTTT